This record covers a single T cell receptor beta chain. Using immunoSEQ multiplex PCR, the repertoire was profiled, and TCRdb retains in-frame clones only, with some absent. The sample lists roughly 8,900 clones; approximately 90% were seen once. The data were obtained in a study of blood T cell dynamics during melanoma immunotherapy. Study overall: Metastatic melanoma patients received first-line pembrolizumab or nivolumab plus ipilimumab.

Time point here: week 3, after first cycle of checkpoint inhibitor. At 12 weeks after first infusion, RECIST 1.1 defined response for most patients. Patients with prior systemic cancer treatment, concomitant immunosuppressants, or other active malignancies were excluded. This CDR3 has 14 amino acids. V lost 0 bases and J lost 9, with 13 bases in between. Germline V CDR1 and CDR2: SGDLS, YYNGEE. The chain is built from TRBV9 and TRBJ2-4; D may correspond to TRBD1 or TRBD2 (5 bases each). This receptor was taken from a human donor with melanoma. The material sequenced was blood, taken from a patient treated with checkpoint blockade. CDR3 region: CASSVVGDGGIQYF. Here the CDR3 DNA reads TGTGCCAGCAGCGTAGTGGGGGACGGAGGCATTCAGTACTTC.